This T cell receptor (beta chain) is drawn from a study of tissue T cells after allogeneic stem cell transplantation. Remarks on this clone: Antigen specificity is unknown. Gene labels here are mouse ones. The CDR3 goes on 1 residue after the read ends, and that part is filled in from the germline J gene.

CDR1 is LGHNA, CDR2 YNLKQL, per germline (reference sequence). CDR3 length: 14 amino acids. Trimming pared 2 bases from V and 0 bases from J, leaving 7 bases between. Method: immunoSEQ multiplex PCR; TCRdb's copy keeps in-frame clones and lacks some. The repertoire consists of some 22,000 clones, with around 63% occurring once and the leading ten covering roughly 0.41%. Overall study results and limits: Across patients, clones rarely overlapped, yet motif clusters were shared tissue-specifically.

The clonotype originates from a female BALB/c mouse in good health. The strain's MHC: H2-d. Sequences were obtained from blood. The chain employs TRBV5 and TRBJ1-1; tentative D call: TRBD1 (5 bases). CDR3 DNA (partial): TGTGCCAGCAGCCAAAGGACACCAAACACAGAAGTCTTC. Amino acids: CASSQRTPNTEVF. The complete CDR3 sequence is CASSQRTPNTEVFF.